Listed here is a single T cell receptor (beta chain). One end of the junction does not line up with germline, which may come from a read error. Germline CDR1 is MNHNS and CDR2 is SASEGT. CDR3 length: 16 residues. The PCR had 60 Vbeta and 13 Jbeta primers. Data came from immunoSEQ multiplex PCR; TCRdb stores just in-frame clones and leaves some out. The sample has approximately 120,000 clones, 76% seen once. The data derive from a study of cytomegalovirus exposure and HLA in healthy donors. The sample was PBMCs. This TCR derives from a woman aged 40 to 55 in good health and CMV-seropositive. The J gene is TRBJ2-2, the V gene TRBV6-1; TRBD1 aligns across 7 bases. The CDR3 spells CASSARPTGNNGELFF. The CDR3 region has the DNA TGTGCCAGCAGTGCGCGTCCGACAGGGAACAACGGGGAGCTGTTTTTT.